This TCR beta chain came from a study of PD-L1 blockade in urothelial cancer. On the study more broadly: Men with urothelial cancer arising in the bladder made up most of the roughly 29 patients.

The method was immunoSEQ multiplex PCR; TCRdb's version includes in-frame clones alone and lacks a portion of them. The sample lists some 100,000 clones; around 90% were seen once. Peripheral blood mononuclear cells were collected from every patient before and during treatment, yielding between 1 and 8 samples per patient. Here the sequenced sample was PBMCs, taken around atezolizumab (anti-PD-L1) treatment. This TCR was recovered from a woman older than 75 with urothelial cancer.

The CDR3 DNA reads TGTGCCAGCTCAACCGGACAGGGGGCCAGTCAGCCCCAGCATTTT. It specifies CASSTGQGASQPQHF. The chain uses TRBV18 and TRBJ1-5; 11 positions agree with TRBD1. The CDR3 sequence is 15 residues long. Germline CDR1 is KGHSH and CDR2 is LQKENI. With 5 bases clipped from V and 6 bases from J, the junction kept 6 bases outside the gene matches.